These 5 T cell receptor beta chains were all obtained from the same sample, sequenced in a study of T cells in Graves' hyperthyroidism and ophthalmopathy. It was RNA transcripts that yielded the amplified TCR beta CDR3 regions. A set of HTBI primers served as the primers for a first-round RT-PCR of the TCR CDR3. TCRdb passed the multiplex PCR reads through MiXCR, listing each CDR3 protein once. This table has a few hundred thousand distinct CDR3 sequences, around 21% appearing once. The source material was blood. These receptors originate from a man between 18 and 29 years old with Graves' hyperthyroidism.

This clonotype has a handful of counts. This sequence joins TRBV19 and TRBJ1-5; no definite D call. This CDR3 is built from 16 residues. V lost 4 bases, J lost 0 bases, and 13 bases lay in between. CDR1 and CDR2 from the germline V gene are LNHDA and SQIVND (reference sequence). The CDR3 is CASSTREYDSNQPQHF. In DNA, the CDR3 is TGTGCCAGTAGTACCCGAGAATACGATAGCAATCAGCCCCAGCATTTT.

This clonotype was seen more than once but under ten times. CDR3 amino acids: CASSLVPRNTEAFF. CDR3 sequence (DNA): TGCGCCAGCAGCTTGGTTCCCAGGAACACTGAAGCTTTCTTT. This chain joins TRBV5-1 and TRBJ1-1; D is ambiguous. Trimming stripped 0 bases from V and 1 base from J, with 7 bases between. The CDR3 has 14 amino acids. Germline CDR1 and CDR2: SGHRS and YFSETQ.

V gene TRBV30 combines with J gene TRBJ2-7; 8 nucleotides line up with TRBD2. The CDR3 extends over 14 amino acids. Germline lookup yields CDR1 GTSNPN and CDR2 SVGIG (reference sequence). J was trimmed by 5 bases and V by 3 bases; bases with no gene match: 9. The CDR3 coding sequence is TGTGCCTGGAGCCCCGGGGGGGCCGCGAACGAGCAGTACTTC. Translation: CAWSPGGAANEQYF.

This clonotype was recorded many times. The J gene is TRBJ2-7, the V gene TRBV7-9, with D possibly TRBD1 on 6 matching bases. CDR1 is SEHNR, CDR2 FQNEAQ, per germline (reference sequence). The CDR3 runs to 14 residues. V was cut by 3 bases and J by 3 bases, with 12 bases left in between. For the CDR3, the DNA is TGTGCCAGCAGCTTCCCGGACAGACTCTACGAGCAGTACTTC. Encoded protein: CASSFPDRLYEQYF.

The sample holds many counts of this clonotype. The gene calls are TRBV6-5 and TRBJ2-7, with D maybe TRBD2 (5 bases). This CDR3 is 15 amino acids long. With 0 bases removed from V and 2 bases from J, the gap between germline ends came to 11 bases. The germline gives CDR1 MNHEY, CDR2 SVGAGI. CDR3 sequence reads: CASSYSVGSTYEQYF. The CDR3 nucleotides are TGTGCCAGCAGTTACTCCGTAGGGAGTACCTACGAGCAGTACTTC.